This T cell receptor beta chain came from a study of T cells in Graves' hyperthyroidism and ophthalmopathy. Study background: Peripheral blood was drawn at first diagnosis, prior to all treatment.

This clonotype was seen many times. Its antigen is as yet unknown. The junction and the germline gene differ at one end; a read error may be behind it. The CDR3 is 15 residues long. The germline CDR1 and CDR2 sequences are SGHDN and FVKESK. It was RNA transcripts that yielded the amplified TCR beta CDR3 regions. Researchers ran a first-round RT-PCR on the TCR CDR3 using the HTBI primer set. TCRdb called the multiplex PCR reads again in MiXCR, with one record for every CDR3 protein. The sample includes some 400,000 distinct CDR3 sequences, 19% seen only once; the top ten take 3.7%. Study results and limitations: Model-based prediction identified ophthalmopathy a median 6.5 months prior to its onset.

What was sequenced was blood. The receptor's source is a woman aged 18-29 years with Graves' hyperthyroidism. This chain connects TRBV14 to TRBJ2-7; 12 nucleotides agree with TRBD1. CDR3 loop: CASSQTLGTGGLEDF. In nucleotides, the CDR3 is TGTGCCAGCAGCCAAACACTCGGGACAGGGGGCCTTGAGGACTTC.